This TCR beta chain is from a study of monozygotic twins with inflammatory bowel disease. Across eight separate reactions for each sample, cDNA was made. For each CDR3 protein, TCRdb gives one entry from its re-call of the 5' RACE reads, without DNA. Recorded here are approximately 340,000 distinct CDR3 sequences; the top ten clones represent around 2%. CDR3 size: 20 residues. Germline V gene lookup returns CDR1 SGHAT and CDR2 FQNNGV. The origin of this receptor is a human donor with ulcerative colitis or Crohn's disease, or a healthy co-twin of an affected twin (not recorded which). The genes are TRBV11-2 and TRBJ2-5; without DNA, the TCRdb call of TRBD2 cannot be checked. The material sequenced was blood. CDR3 loop: CASSLRPGTSVTPIQETQYF. Together with reference TRBV11-2 and TRBJ2-5, the CDR3 gives the full variable domain: EAGVAQSPRYKIIEKRQSVAFWCNPISGHATLYWYQQILGQGPKLLIQFQNNGVVDDSQLPKDRFSAERLKGVDSTLKIQPAKLEDSAVYLCASSLRPGTSVTPIQETQYFGPGTRLLVL.